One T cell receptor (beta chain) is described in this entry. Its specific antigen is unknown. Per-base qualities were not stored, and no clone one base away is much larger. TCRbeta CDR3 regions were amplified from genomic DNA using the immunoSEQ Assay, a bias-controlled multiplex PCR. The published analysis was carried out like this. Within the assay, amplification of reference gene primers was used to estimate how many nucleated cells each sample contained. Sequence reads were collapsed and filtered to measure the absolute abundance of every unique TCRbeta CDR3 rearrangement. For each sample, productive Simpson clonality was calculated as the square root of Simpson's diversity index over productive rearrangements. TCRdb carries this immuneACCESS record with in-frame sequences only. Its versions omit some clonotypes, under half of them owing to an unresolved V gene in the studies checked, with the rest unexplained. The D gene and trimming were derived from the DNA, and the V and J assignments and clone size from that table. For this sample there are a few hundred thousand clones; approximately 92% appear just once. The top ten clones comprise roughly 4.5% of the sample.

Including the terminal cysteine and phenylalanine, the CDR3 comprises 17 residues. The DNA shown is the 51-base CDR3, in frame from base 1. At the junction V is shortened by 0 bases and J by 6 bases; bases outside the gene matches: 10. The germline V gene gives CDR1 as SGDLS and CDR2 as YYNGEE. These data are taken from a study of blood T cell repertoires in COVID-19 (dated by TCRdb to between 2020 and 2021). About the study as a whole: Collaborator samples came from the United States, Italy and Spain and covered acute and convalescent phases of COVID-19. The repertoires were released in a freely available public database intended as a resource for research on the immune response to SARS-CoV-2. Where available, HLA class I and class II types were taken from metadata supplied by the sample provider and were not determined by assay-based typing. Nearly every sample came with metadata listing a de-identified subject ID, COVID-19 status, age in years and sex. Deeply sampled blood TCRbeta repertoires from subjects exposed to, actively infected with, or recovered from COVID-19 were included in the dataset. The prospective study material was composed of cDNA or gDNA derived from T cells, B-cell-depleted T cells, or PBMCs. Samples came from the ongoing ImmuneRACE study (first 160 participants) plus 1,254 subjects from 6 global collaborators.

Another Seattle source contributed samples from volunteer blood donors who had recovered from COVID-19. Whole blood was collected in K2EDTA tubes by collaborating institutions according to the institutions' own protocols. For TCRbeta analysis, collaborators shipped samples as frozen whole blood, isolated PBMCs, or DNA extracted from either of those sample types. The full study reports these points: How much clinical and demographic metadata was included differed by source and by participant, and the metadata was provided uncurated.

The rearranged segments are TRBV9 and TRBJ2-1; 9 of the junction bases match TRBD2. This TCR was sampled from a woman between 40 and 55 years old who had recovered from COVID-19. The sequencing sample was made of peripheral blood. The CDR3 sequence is CASSVDLLAGIRNEQFF. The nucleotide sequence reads TGTGCCAGCAGCGTAGATTTGCTAGCGGGGATTCGCAATGAGCAGTTCTTC.